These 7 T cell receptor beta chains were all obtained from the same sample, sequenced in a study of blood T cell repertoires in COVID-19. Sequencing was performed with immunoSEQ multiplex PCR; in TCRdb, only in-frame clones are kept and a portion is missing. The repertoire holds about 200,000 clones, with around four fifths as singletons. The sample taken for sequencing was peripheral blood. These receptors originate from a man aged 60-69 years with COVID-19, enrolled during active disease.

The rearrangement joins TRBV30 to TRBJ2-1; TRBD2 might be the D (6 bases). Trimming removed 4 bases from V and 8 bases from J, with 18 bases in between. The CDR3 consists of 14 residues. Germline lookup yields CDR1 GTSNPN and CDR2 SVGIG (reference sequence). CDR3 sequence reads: CAWKGGIPSDEQFF. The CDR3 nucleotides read TGTGCCTGGAAAGGAGGGATCCCCTCGGATGAGCAGTTCTTC.

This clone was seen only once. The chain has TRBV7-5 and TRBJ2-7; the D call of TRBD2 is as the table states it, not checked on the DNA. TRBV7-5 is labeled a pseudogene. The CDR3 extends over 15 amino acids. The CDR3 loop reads CARSLWGESSYEQYF. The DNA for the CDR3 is TGTGCCAGAAGCTTATGGGGGGAGAGCTCCTACGAGCAGTACTTC.

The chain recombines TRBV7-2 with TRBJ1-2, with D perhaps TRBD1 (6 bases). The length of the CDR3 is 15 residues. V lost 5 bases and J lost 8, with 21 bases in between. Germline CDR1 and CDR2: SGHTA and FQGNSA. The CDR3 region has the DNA TGTGCCAGCAGCCCGAGACAGGACCCCTCCTCGGGCTACACCTTC. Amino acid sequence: CASSPRQDPSSGYTF.

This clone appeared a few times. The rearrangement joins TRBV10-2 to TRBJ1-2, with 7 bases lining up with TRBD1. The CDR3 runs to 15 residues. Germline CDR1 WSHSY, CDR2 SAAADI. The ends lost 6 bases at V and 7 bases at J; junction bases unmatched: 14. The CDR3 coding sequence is TGCGCCAGCAGCCCTTCAGGGGGAGTCATTGGTGGCTACACCTTC. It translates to CASSPSGGVIGGYTF.

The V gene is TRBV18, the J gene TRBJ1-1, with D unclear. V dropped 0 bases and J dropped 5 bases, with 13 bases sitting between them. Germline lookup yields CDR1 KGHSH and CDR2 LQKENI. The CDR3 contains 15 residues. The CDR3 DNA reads TGTGCCAGCTCACCACCATCCCGGCCGGGGACTGAAGCTTTCTTT. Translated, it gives CASSPPSRPGTEAFF.

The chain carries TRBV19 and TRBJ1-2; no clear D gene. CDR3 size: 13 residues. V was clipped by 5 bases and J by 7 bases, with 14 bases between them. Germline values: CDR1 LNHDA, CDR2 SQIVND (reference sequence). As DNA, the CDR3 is TGTGCCAGTAGTTCCTCCCTAGGCGGTGGCTACACCTTC. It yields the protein CASSSSLGGGYTF.

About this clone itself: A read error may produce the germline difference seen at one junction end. Here the CDR3 reads CASSLAPNLYNEQFF. The CDR3 region has the DNA TGTGCCAGCAGCCTAGCGCCTAACCTTTACAATGAGCAGTTCTTC. This chain links TRBV7-9 with TRBJ2-1, with a weak D call TRBD2 (6 bases). The germline V gene encodes CDR1 SEHNR and CDR2 FQNEAQ (reference sequence). The CDR3 length is 15 residues. The full variable domain, its missing parts supplied by reference TRBV7-9 and TRBJ2-1, is DTGVSQNPRHKITKRGQNVTFRCDPISEHNRLYWYRQTLGQGPEFLTYFQNEAQLEKSRLLSDRFSAERPKGSFSTLEIQRTEQGDSAMYLCASSLAPNLYNEQFFGPGTRLTVL.